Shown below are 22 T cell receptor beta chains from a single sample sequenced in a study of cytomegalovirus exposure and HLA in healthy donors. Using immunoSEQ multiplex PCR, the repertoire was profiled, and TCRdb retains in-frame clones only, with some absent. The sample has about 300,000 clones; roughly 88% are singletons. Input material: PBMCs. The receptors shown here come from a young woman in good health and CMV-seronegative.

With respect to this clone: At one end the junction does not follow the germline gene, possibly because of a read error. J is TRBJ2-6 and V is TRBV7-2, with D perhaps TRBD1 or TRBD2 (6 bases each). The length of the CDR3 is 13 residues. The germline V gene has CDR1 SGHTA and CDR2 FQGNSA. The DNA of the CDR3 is TGTGCCGGCAGGGGAGGTGGGGCCAACGTCCTGACTTTC. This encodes CAGRGGGANVLTF. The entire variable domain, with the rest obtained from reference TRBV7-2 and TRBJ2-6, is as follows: GAGVSQSPSNKVTEKGKDVELRCDPISGHTALYWYRQSLGQGLEFLIYFQGNSAPDKSGLPSDRFSAERTGGSVSTLTIQRTQQEDSAVYLCAGRGGGANVLTFGAGSRLTVL.

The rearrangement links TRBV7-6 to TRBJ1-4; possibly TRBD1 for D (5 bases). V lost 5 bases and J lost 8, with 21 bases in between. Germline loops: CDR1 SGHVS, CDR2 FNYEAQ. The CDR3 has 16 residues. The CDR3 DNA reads TGTGCCAGCAGCATAGGAGGTCGGGCCTCAGGGGAAAAACTGTTTTTT. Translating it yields CASSIGGRASGEKLFF.

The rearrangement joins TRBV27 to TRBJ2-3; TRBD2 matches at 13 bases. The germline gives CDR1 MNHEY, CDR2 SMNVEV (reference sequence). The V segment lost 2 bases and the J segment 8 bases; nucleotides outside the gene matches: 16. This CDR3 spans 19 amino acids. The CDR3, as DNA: TGTGCCAGCAGTTTACGGACTAGCGGGAGAGAGGCAATTCGAGGTACGCAGTATTTT. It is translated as CASSLRTSGREAIRGTQYF.

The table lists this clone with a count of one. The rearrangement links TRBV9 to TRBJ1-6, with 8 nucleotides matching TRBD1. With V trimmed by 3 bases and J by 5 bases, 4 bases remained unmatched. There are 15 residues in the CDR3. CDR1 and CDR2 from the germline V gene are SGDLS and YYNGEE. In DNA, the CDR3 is TGTGCCAGCAGCGGACAGGGGTTTAATAATTCACCCCTCCACTTT. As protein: CASSGQGFNNSPLHF. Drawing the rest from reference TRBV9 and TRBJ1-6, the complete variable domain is DSGVTQTPKHLITATGQRVTLRCSPRSGDLSVYWYQQSLDQGLQFLIQYYNGEERAKGNILERFSAQQFPDLHSELNLSSLELGDSALYFCASSGQGFNNSPLHFGNGTRLTVT.

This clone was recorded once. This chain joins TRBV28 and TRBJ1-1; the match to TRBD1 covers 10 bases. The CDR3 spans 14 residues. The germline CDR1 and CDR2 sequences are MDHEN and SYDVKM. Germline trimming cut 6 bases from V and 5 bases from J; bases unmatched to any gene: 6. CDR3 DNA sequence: TGTGCCAGCAGCTGGACAGGGGGTTTTACTGAAGCTTTCTTT. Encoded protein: CASSWTGGFTEAFF.

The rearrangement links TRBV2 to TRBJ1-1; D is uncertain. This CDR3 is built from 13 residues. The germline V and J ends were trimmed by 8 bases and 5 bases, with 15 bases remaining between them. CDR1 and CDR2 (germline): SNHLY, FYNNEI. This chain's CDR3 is CASSLRGMTEAFF. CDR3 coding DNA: TGTGCCAGCTCTTTGCGAGGGATGACTGAAGCTTTCTTT.

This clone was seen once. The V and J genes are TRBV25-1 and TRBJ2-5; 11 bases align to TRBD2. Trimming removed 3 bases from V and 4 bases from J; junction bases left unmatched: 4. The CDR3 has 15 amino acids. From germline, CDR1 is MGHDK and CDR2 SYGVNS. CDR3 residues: CASSDIAGGPETQYF. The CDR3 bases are TGTGCCAGCAGTGACATAGCGGGAGGGCCAGAGACCCAGTACTTC.

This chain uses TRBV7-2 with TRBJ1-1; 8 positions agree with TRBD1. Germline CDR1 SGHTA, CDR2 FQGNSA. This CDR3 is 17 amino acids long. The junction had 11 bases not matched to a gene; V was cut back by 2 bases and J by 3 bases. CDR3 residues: CASSLRRGRVSYTEAFF. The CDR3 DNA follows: TGTGCCAGCAGCTTACGCAGGGGGCGAGTGTCTTACACTGAAGCTTTCTTT.

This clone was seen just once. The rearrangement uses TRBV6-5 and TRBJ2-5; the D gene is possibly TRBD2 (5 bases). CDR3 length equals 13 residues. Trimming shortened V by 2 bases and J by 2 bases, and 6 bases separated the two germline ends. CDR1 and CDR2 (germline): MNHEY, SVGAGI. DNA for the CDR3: TGTGCCAGCAGTTACCCGGGGCAAGAGACCCAGTACTTC. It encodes CASSYPGQETQYF.

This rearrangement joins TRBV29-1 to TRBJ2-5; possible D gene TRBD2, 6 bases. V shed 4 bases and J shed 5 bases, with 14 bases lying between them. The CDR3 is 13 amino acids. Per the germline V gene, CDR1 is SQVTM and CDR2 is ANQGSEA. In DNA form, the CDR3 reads TGCAGCGTTGCCCTACTAGCTACGGAGACCCAGTACTTC. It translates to CSVALLATETQYF.

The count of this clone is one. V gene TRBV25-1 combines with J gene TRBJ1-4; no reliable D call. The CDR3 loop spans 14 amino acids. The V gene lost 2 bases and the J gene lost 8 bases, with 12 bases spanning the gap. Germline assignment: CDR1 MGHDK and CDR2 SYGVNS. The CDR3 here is CASSEGSGAEKLFF. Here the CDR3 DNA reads TGTGCCAGCAGTGAAGGGTCAGGTGCGGAAAAACTGTTTTTT.

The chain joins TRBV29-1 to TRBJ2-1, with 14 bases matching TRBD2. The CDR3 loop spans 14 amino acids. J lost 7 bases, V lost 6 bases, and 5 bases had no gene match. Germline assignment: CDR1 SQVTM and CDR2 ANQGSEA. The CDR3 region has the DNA TGCAGCGTGGGGACTAGCGGGAGTTGGAATGAGCAGTTCTTC. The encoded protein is CSVGTSGSWNEQFF.

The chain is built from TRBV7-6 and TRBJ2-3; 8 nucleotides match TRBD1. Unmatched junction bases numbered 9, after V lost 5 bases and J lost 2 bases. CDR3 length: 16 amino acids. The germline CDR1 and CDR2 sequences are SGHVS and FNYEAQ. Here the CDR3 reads CASSRRDRFSTDTQYF. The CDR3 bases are TGTGCCAGCAGCAGACGGGACAGGTTCTCCACAGATACGCAGTATTTT.

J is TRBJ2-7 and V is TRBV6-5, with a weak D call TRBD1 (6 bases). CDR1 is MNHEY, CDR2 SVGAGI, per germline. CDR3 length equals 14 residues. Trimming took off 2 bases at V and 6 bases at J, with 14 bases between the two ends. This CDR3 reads CASSYVGQGREQYF. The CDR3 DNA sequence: TGTGCCAGCAGTTACGTCGGGCAGGGGCGCGAGCAGTACTTC.

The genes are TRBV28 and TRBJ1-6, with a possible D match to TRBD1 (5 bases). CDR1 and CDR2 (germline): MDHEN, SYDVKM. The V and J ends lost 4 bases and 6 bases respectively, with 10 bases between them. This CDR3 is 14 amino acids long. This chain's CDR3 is CASSSRGGNSPLHF. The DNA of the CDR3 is TGTGCCAGCAGTTCCCGCGGGGGTAATTCACCCCTCCACTTT.

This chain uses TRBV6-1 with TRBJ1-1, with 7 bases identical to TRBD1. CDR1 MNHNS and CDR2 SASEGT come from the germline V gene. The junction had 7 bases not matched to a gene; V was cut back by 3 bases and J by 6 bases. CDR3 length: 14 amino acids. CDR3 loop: CASSDRQGVAEAFF. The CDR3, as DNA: TGTGCCAGCAGTGACCGACAGGGAGTGGCTGAAGCTTTCTTT.

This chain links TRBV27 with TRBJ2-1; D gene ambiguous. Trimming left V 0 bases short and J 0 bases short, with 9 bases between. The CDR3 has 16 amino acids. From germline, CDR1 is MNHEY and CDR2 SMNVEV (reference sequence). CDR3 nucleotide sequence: TGTGCCAGCAGTTTATCGGTGGGCAGCTCCTACAATGAGCAGTTCTTC. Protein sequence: CASSLSVGSSYNEQFF.

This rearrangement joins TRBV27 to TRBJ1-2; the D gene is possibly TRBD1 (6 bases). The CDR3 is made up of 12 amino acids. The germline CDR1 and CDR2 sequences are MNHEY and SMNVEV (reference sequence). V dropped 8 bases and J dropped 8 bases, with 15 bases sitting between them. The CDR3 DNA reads TGTGCCAGCCGTTCAGGGGCGCGAGGCTACACCTTC. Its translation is CASRSGARGYTF.

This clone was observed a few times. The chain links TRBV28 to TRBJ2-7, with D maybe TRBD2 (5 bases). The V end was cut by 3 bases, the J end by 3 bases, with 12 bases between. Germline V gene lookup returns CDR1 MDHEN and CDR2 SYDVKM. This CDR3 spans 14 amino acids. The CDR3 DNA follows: TGTGCCAGCAGTTTCGCCGGGGATCACTACGAGCAGTACTTC. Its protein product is CASSFAGDHYEQYF.

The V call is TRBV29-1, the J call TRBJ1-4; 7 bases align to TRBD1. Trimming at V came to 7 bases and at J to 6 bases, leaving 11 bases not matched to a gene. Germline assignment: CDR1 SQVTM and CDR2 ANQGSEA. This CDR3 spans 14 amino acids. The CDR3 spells CSDQHRDSYEKLFF. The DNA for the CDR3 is TGCAGCGACCAGCACCGGGACAGCTATGAAAAACTGTTTTTT. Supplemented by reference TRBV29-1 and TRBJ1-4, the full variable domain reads SAVISQKPSRDICQRGTSLTIQCQVDSQVTMMFWYRQQPGQSLTLIATANQGSEATYESGFVIDKFPISRPNLTFSTLTVSNMSPEDSSIYLCSDQHRDSYEKLFFGSGTQLSVL.

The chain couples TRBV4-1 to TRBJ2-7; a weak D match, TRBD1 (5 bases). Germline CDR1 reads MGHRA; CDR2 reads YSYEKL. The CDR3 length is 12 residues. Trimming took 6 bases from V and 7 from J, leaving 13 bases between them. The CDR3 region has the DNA TGCGCCAGCAGTAAGGGGCGTGAGGAGCAGTACTTC. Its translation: CASSKGREEQYF.

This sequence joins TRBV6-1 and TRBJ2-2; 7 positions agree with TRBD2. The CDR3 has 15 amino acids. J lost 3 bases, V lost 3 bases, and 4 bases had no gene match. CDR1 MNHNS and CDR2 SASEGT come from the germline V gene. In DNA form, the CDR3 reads TGTGCCAGCAGTGATGCCCTAGCGGACACCGGGGAGCTGTTTTTT. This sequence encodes CASSDALADTGELFF.